The present TCR beta chain was sequenced within a study of blood T cell repertoires in COVID-19. Looking at the study overall: Specimens from acute and convalescent COVID-19 originated in the United States, Italy and Spain.

Trimming took off 2 bases at V and 9 bases at J, with 22 bases between the two ends. The CDR3 is made up of 17 amino acids. Germline assignment: CDR1 MGHRA and CDR2 YSYEKL. The protocol was immunoSEQ multiplex PCR, while the TCRdb copy is restricted to in-frame clones and leaves out a portion. The table has tens of thousands of clones, around 81% seen once; the top ten hold just under 45%. The sequenced sample was peripheral blood. The rearrangement links TRBV4-1 to TRBJ1-4; D might be TRBD1 (6 bases). This TCR was sampled from a woman of 80 years or more with acute or convalescent COVID-19. As DNA, the CDR3 is TGCGCCAGCAGCCAAATGGTCGGTAGGACCGGGGGGCAAAAACTGTTTTTT. Residues: CASSQMVGRTGGQKLFF.